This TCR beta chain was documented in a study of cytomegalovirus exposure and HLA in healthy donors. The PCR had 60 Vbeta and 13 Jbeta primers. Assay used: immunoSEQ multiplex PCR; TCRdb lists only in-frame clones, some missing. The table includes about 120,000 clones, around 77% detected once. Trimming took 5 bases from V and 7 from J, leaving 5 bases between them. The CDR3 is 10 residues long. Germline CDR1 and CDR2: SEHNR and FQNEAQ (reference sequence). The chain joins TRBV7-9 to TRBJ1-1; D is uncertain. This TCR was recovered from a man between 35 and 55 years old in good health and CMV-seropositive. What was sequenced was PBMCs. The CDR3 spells CASSPFEAFF. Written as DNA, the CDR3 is TGTGCCAGCAGCCCCTTTGAAGCTTTCTTT. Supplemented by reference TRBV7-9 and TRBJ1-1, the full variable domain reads DTGVSQNPRHKITKRGQNVTFRCDPISEHNRLYWYRQTLGQGPEFLTYFQNEAQLEKSRLLSDRFSAERPKGSFSTLEIQRTEQGDSAMYLCASSPFEAFFGQGTRLTVV.